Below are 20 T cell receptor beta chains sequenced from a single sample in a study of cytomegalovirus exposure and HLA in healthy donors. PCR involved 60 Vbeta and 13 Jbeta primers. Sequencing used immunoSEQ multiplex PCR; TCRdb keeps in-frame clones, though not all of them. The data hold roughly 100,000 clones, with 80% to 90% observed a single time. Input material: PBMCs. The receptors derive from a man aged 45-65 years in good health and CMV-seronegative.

As DNA, the CDR3 is TGTGCCAGCAGCTTATCAGCCGGGGAGTTCTACAATGAGCAGTTCTTC. It encodes CASSLSAGEFYNEQFF. The chain employs TRBV7-2 and TRBJ2-1; a possible D gene is TRBD2 (5 bases). The CDR3 spans 16 residues. The germline V gene has CDR1 SGHTA and CDR2 FQGNSA. V was clipped by 2 bases and J by 3 bases, with 14 bases between them.

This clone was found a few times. CDR3 residues: CASSGTENSPLHF. The CDR3 DNA is TGTGCCAGCAGTGGGACAGAGAATTCACCCCTCCACTTT. This sequence joins TRBV2 and TRBJ1-6; tentative D call: TRBD1 (6 bases). The ends were cut back, 4 bases at V and 7 bases at J, with 8 bases in the middle. The CDR3 extends over 13 amino acids. Germline V gene sequence: CDR1 SNHLY, CDR2 FYNNEI.

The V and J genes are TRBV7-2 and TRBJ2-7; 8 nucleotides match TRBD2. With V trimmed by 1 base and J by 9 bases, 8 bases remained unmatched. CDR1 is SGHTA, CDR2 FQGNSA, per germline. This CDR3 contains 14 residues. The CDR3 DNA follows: TGTGCCAGCAGCTTAGGGACTAGCACGCGGGGGCAGTACTTC. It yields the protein CASSLGTSTRGQYF.

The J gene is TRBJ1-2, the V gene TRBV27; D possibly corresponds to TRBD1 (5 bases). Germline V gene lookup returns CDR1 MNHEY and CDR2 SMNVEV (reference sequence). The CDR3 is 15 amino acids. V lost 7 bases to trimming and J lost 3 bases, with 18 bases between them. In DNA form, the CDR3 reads TGTGCCAGCAAGGTTGGGGGGGAAGGGGACTATGGCTACACCTTC. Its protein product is CASKVGGEGDYGYTF.

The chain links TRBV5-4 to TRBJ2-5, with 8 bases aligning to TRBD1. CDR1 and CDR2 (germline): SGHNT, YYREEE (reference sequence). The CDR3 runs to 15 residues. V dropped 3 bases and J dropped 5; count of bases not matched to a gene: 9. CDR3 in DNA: TGTGCCAGCAGCTCGCAGGGGGCACGAAGGGAGACCCAGTACTTC. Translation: CASSSQGARRETQYF.

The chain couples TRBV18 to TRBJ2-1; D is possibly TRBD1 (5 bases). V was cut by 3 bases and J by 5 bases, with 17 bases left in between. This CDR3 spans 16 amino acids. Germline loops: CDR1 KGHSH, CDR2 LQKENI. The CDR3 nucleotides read TGTGCCAGCTCACCCCTTGGGGCCAGGATGAACAATGAGCAGTTCTTC. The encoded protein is CASSPLGARMNNEQFF. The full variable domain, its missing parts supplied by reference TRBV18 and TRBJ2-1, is NAGVMQNPRHLVRRRGQEARLRCSPMKGHSHVYWYRQLPEEGLKFMVYLQKENIIDESGMPKERFSAEFPKEGPSILRIQQVVRGDSAAYFCASSPLGARMNNEQFFGPGTRLTVL.

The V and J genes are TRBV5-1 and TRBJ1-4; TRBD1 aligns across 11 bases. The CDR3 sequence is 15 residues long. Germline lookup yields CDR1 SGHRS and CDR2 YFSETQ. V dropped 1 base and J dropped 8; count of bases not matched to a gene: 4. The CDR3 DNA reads TGCGCCAGCAGCTTGTCAGGGACAGGGGGAGAAAAACTGTTTTTT. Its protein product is CASSLSGTGGEKLFF.

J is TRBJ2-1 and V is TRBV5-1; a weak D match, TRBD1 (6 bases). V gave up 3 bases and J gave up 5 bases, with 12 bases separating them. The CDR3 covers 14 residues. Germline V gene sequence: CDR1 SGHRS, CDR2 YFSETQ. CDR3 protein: CASSYRTANNEQFF. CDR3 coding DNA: TGCGCCAGCAGCTACAGGACAGCAAACAATGAGCAGTTCTTC.

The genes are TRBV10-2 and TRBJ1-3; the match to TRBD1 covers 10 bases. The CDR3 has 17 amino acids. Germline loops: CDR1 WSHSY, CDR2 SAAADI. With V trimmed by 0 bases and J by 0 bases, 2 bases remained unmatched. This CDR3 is CASSESGQGISGNTIYF. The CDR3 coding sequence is TGCGCCAGCAGTGAGTCGGGACAGGGGATCTCTGGAAACACCATATATTTT.

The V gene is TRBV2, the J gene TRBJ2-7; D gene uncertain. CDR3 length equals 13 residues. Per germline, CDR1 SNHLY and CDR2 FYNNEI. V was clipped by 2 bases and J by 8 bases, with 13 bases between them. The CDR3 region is CASSESPHRQQYV. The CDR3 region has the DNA TGTGCCAGCAGTGAATCCCCTCACCGACAGCAGTACGTC.

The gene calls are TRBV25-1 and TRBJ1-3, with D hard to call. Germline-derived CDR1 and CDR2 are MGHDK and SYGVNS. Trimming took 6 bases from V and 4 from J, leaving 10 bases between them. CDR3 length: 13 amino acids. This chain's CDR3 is CASSSAGGNTIYF. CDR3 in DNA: TGTGCCAGCAGCTCCGCGGGGGGAAACACCATATATTTT. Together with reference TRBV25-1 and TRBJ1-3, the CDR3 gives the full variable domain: EADIYQTPRYLVIGTGKKITLECSQTMGHDKMYWYQQDPGMELHLIHYSYGVNSTEKGDLSSESTVSRIRTEHFPLTLESARPSHTSQYLCASSSAGGNTIYFGEGSWLTVV.

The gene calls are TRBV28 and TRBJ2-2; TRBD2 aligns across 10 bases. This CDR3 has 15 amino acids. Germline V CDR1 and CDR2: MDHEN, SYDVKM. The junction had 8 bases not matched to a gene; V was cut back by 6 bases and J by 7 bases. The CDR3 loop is CASRRLAGINGELFF. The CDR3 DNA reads TGTGCCAGCAGGAGACTAGCGGGTATTAACGGGGAGCTGTTTTTT. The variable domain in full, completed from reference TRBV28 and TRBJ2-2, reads DVKVTQSSRYLVKRTGEKVFLECVQDMDHENMFWYRQDPGLGLRLIYFSYDVKMKEKGDIPEGYSVSREKKERFSLILESASTNQTSMYLCASRRLAGINGELFFGEGSRLTVL.

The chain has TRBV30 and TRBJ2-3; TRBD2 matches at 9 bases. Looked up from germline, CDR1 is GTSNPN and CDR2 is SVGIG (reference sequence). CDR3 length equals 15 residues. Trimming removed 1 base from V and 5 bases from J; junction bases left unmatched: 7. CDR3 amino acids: CAWSGRGGLRDTQYF. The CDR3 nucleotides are TGTGCCTGGAGTGGGCGGGGGGGCCTTCGAGATACGCAGTATTTT.

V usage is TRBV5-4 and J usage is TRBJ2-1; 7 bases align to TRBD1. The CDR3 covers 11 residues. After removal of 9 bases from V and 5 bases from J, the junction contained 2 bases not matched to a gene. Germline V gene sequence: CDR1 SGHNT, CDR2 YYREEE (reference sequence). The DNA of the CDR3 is TGTGCCACAGGGGGAGACAATGAGCAGTTCTTC. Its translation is CATGGDNEQFF.

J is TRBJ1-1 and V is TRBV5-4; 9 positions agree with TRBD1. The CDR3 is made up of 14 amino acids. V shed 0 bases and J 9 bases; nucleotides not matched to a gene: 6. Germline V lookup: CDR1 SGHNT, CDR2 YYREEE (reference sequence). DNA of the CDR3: TGTGCCAGCAGCTTGGATAGACAGGGGGATAAAGCTTTCTTT. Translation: CASSLDRQGDKAFF. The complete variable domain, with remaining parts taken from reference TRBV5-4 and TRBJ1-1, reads ETGVTQSPTHLIKTRGQQVTLRCSSQSGHNTVSWYQQALGQGPQFIFQYYREEENGRGNFPPRFSGLQFPNYSSELNVNALELDDSALYLCASSLDRQGDKAFFGQGTRLTVV.

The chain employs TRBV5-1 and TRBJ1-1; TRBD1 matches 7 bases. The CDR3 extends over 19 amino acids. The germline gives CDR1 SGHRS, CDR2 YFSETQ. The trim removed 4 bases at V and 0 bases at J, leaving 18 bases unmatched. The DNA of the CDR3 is TGCGCCAGCAGCCCCCTTCCCCAGACAGGGACAACCATGAACACTGAAGCTTTCTTT. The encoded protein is CASSPLPQTGTTMNTEAFF. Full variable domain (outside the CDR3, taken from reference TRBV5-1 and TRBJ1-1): KAGVTQTPRYLIKTRGQQVTLSCSPISGHRSVSWYQQTPGQGLQFLFEYFSETQRNKGNFPGRFSGRQFSNSRSEMNVSTLELGDSALYLCASSPLPQTGTTMNTEAFFGQGTRLTVV.

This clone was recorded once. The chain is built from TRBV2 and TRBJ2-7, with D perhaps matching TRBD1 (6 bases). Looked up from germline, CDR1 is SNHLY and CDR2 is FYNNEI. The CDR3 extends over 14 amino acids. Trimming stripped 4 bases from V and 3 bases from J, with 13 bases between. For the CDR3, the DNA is TGTGCCAGCAGTGCGGACAGTGGGGACTACGAGCAGTACTTC. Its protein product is CASSADSGDYEQYF.

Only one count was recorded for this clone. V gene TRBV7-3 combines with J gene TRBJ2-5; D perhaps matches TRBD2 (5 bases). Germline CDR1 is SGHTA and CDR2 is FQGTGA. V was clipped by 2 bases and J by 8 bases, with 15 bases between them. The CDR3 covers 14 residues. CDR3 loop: CASSLFQDSSTQYF. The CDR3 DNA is TGTGCCAGCAGCTTATTCCAGGACTCCTCTACCCAGTACTTC.

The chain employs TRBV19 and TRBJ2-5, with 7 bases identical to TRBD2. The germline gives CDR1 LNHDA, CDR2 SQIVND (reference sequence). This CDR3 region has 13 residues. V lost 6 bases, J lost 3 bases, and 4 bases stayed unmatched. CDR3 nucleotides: TGTGCCAGTAGCGGGACTATCGAAGAGACCCAGTACTTC. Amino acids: CASSGTIEETQYF.

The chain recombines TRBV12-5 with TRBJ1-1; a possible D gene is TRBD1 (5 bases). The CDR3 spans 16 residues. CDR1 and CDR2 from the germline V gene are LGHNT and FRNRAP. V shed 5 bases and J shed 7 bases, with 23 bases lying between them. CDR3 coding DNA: TGTGCTAGTGGTCCCGCAACTCAGGGTGGATACGTTGAAGCTTTCTTT. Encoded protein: CASGPATQGGYVEAFF.